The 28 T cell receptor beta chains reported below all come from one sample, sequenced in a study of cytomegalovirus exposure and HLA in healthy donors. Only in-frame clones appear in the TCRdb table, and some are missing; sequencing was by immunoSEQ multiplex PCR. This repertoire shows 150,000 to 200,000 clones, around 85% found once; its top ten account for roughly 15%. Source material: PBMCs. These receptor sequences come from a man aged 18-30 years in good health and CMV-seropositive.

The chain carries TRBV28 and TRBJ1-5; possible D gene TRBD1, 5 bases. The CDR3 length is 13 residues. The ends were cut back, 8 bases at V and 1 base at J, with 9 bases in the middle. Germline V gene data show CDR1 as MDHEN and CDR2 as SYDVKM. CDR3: CASARGSNQPQHF. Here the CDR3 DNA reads TGTGCCAGCGCTCGGGGGAGCAATCAGCCCCAGCATTTT.

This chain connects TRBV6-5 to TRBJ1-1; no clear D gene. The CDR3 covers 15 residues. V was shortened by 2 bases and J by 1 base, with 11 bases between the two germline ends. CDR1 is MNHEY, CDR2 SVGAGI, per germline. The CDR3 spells CASSYDLRGNTEAFF. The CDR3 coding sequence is TGTGCCAGCAGTTACGACCTCCGGGGGAACACTGAAGCTTTCTTT.

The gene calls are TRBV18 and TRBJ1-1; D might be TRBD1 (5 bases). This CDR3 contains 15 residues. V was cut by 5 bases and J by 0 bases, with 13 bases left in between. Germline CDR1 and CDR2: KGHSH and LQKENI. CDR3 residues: CASSIRGTMNTEAFF. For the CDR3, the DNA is TGTGCCAGCTCAATCCGGGGGACCATGAACACTGAAGCTTTCTTT.

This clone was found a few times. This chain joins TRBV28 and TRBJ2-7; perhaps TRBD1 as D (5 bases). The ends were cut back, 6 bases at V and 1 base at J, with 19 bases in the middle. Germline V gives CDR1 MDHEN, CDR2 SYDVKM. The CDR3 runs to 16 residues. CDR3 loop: CASRPSQGWSSYEQYF. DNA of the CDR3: TGTGCCAGCAGACCCTCCCAGGGATGGAGTTCCTACGAGCAGTACTTC.

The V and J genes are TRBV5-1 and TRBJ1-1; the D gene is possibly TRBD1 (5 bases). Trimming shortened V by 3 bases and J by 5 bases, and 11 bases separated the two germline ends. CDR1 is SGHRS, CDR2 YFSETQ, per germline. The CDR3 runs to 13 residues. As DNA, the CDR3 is TGCGCCAGCAGCTCATCAGGGTCAACTGAAGCTTTCTTT. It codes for CASSSSGSTEAFF.

The CDR3 region is CASSLDLYRGGQPQHF. The DNA of the CDR3 is TGTGCCAGCAGCTTAGACCTATACAGGGGAGGCCAGCCCCAGCATTTT. The chain employs TRBV11-3 and TRBJ1-5; 7 nucleotides line up with TRBD1. This CDR3 has 16 residues. V trimming: 0 bases; J trimming: 7 bases; junction bases outside the gene matches: 9. Germline assignment: CDR1 SGHNT and CDR2 YENEEA.

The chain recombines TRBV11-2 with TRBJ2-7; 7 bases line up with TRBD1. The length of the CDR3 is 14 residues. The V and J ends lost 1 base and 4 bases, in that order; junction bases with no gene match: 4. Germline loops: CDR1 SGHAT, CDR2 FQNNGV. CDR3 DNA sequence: TGTGCCAGCAGCTTAGGGCAGGGGGTTTACGAGCAGTACTTC. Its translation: CASSLGQGVYEQYF.

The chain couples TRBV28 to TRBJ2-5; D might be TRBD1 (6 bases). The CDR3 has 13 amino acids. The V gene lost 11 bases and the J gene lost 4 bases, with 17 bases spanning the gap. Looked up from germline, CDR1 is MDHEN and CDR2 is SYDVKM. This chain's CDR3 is CAGRQASGETQYF. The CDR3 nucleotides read TGTGCCGGAAGACAGGCTTCCGGAGAGACCCAGTACTTC. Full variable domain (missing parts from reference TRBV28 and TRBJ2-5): DVKVTQSSRYLVKRTGEKVFLECVQDMDHENMFWYRQDPGLGLRLIYFSYDVKMKEKGDIPEGYSVSREKKERFSLILESASTNQTSMYLCAGRQASGETQYFGPGTRLLVL.

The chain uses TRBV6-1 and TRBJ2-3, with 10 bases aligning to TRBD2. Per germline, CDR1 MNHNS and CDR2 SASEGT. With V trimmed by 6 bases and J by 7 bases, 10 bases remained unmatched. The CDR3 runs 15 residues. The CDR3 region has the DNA TGTGCCAGCAGGCAAGCGGGGGGGGTGGGAAATACGCAGTATTTT. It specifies CASRQAGGVGNTQYF.

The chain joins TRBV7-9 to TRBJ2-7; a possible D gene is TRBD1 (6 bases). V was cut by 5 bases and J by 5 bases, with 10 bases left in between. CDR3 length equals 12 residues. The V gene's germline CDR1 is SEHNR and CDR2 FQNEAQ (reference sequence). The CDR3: CASSTGQHEQYF. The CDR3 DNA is TGTGCCAGCAGCACCGGACAGCACGAGCAGTACTTC.

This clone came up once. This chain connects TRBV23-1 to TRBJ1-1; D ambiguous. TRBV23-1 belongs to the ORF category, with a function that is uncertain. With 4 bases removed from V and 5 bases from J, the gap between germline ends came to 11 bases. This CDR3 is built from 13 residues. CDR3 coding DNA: TGCGCCAGCAGTCCGCGATCGAGGACTGAAGCTTTCTTT. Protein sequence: CASSPRSRTEAFF.

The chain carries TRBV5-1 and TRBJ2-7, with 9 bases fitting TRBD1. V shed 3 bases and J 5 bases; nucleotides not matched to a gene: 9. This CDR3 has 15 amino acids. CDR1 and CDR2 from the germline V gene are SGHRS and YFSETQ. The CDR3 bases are TGCGCCAGCAGCTCAACCGGGACAGGGTTCGACGAGCAGTACTTC. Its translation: CASSSTGTGFDEQYF.

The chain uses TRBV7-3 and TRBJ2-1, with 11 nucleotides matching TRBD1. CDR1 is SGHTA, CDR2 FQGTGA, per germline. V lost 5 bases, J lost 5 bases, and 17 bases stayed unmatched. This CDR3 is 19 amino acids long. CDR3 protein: CASSPGTGGTRASHNEQFF. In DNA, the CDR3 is TGTGCCAGCAGCCCTGGGACAGGGGGTACAAGAGCGAGTCACAATGAGCAGTTCTTC.

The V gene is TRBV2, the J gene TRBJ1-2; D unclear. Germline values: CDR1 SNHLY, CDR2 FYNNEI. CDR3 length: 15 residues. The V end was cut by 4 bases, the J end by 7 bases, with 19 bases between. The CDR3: CASSVQAGTYGGYTF. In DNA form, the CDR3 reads TGTGCCAGCAGTGTTCAGGCGGGAACTTACGGTGGCTACACCTTC.

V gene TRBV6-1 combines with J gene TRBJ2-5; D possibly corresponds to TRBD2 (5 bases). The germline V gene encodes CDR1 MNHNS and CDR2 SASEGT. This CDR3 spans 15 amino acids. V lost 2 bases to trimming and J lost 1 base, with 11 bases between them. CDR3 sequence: CASSEFGEPQETQYF. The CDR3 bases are TGTGCCAGCAGTGAATTTGGGGAGCCCCAAGAGACCCAGTACTTC.

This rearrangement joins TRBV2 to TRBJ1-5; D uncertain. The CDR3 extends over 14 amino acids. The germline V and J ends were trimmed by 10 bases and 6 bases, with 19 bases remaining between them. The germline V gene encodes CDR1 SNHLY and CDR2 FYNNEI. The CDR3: CATSGPGFSQPQHF. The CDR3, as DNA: TGTGCCACGAGCGGTCCGGGGTTTAGTCAGCCCCAGCATTTT.

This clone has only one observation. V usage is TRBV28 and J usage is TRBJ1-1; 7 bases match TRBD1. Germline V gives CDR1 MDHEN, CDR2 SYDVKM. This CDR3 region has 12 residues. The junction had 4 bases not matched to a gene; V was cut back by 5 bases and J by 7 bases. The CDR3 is CASSQQGREAFF. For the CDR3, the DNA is TGTGCCAGCAGTCAACAGGGGCGTGAAGCTTTCTTT.

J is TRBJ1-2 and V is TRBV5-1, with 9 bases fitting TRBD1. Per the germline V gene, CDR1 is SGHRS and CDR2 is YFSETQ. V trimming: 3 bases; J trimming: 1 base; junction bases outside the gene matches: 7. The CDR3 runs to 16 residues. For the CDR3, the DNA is TGCGCCAGCAGCTGGGACAGGGTGGAAGATAACTATGGCTACACCTTC. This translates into CASSWDRVEDNYGYTF. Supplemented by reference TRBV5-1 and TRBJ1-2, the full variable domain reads KAGVTQTPRYLIKTRGQQVTLSCSPISGHRSVSWYQQTPGQGLQFLFEYFSETQRNKGNFPGRFSGRQFSNSRSEMNVSTLELGDSALYLCASSWDRVEDNYGYTFGSGTRLTVV.

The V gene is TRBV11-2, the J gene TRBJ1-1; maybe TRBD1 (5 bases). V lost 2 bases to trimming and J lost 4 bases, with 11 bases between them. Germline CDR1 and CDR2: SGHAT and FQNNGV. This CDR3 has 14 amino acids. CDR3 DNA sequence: TGTGCCAGCAGCTTAATTAGGGGCTCCACTGAAGCTTTCTTT. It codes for CASSLIRGSTEAFF.

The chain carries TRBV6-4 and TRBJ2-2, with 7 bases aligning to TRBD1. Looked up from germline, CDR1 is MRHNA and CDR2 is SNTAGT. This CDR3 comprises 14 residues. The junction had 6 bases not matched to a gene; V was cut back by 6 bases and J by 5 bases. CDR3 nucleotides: TGTGCCAGCAGCCGACAGGGATGGACCGGGGAGCTGTTTTTT. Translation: CASSRQGWTGELFF.

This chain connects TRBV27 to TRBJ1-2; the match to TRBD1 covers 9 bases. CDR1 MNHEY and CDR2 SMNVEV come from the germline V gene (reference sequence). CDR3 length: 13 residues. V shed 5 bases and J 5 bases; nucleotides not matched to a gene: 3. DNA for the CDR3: TGTGCCAGCAGTAAAGACAGGGGGTATGGCTACACCTTC. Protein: CASSKDRGYGYTF.

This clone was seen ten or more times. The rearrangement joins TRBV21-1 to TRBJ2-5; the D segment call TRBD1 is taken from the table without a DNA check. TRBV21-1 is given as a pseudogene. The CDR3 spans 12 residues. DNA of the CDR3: TGTGCCAGCAGCAAAGGAGGGGGCCCACAGTACTTC. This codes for CASSKGGGPQYF.

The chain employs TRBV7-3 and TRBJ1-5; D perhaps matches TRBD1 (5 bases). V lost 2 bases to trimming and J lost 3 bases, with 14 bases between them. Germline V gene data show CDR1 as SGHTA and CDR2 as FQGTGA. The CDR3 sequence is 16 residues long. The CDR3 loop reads CASSLLKRGNNQPQHF. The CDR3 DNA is TGTGCCAGCAGCTTATTAAAAAGGGGAAACAATCAGCCCCAGCATTTT.

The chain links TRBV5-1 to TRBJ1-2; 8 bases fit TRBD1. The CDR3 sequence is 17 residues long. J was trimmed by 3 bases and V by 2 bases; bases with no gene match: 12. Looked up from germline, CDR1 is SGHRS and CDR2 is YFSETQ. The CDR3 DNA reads TGCGCCAGCAGCTTCGGACAGGGTCGAATGGACGACTATGGCTACACCTTC. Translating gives CASSFGQGRMDDYGYTF. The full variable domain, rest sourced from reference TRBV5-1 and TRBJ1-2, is KAGVTQTPRYLIKTRGQQVTLSCSPISGHRSVSWYQQTPGQGLQFLFEYFSETQRNKGNFPGRFSGRQFSNSRSEMNVSTLELGDSALYLCASSFGQGRMDDYGYTFGSGTRLTVV.

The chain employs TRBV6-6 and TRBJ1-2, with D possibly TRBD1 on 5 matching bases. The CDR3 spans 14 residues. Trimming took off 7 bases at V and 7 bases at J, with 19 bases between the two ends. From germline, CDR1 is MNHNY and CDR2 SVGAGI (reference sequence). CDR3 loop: CASITGGGTSGYTF. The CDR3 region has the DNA TGTGCCAGCATCACCGGCGGGGGGACCTCTGGCTACACCTTC.

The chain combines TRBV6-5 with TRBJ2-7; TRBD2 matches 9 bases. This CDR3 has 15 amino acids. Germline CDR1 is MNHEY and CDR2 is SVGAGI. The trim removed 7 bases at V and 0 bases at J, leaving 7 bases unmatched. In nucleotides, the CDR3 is TGTGCCAGCATCTCAGCGGGGGGACACTCCTACGAGCAGTACTTC. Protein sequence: CASISAGGHSYEQYF.

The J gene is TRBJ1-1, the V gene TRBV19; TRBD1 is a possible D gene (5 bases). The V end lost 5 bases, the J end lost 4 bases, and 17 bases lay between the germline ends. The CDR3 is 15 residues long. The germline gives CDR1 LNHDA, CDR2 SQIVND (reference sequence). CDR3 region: CASSRWGTGGTEAFF. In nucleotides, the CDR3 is TGTGCCAGTAGTCGGTGGGGGACGGGGGGCACTGAAGCTTTCTTT.

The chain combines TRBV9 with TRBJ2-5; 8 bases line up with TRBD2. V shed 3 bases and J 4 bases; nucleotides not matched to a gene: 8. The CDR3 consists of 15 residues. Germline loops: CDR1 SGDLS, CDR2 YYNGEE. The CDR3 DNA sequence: TGTGCCAGCAGCGCCGGGGGGGGCAAGCGAGAGACCCAGTACTTC. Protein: CASSAGGGKRETQYF.